This entry features one T cell receptor (beta chain) sequence. No cognate antigen has been identified for it. No base quality values were provided; no much bigger clone lies one nucleotide off. The donors were healthy, HIV-negative adults who had no recently reported acute infections or vaccinations. All donors were Caucasian adults living in Nashville, Tennessee, USA. For unsorted samples, 90 million or so PBMCs were counted and genomic DNA was extracted with the QIAamp DNA Blood Mini kit. Blood was obtained by leukapheresis, after which PBMCs were separated by Ficoll-Histopaque density gradient centrifugation and cryopreserved in liquid nitrogen vapor phase. The data belong to a study of shared clonotypes between healthy human individuals (dated by TCRdb to the early 2020s). At the level of the whole study: A few men and a couple of women, aged 18 to 49 years, made up the cohort. To estimate repertoire size and how much clonotype sharing occurs between individuals, the study deeply sequenced the blood TCR repertoires of 4 to 6 healthy adults. Different laboratories and diverse techniques were used to prepare libraries and sequence TCR repertoires, to increase sequencing depth and limit assay-specific biases. Leukapheresis yielded between about 0.9 and 9 billion PBMCs per donor.

In the germline V gene, CDR1 corresponds to SGHAT and CDR2 to FQNNGV. Trimming at the junction amounts to 0 bases on V and 3 bases on J, and the germline ends lie 5 bases apart. Reading from cysteine to phenylalanine, the CDR3 counts 13 amino acids. The kept DNA is CDR3 alone, 39 bases in frame from the first base. What the research found in general, with its limitations: Pairwise subsampling indicated that sequencing depth was expected to affect the degree of clonotype sharing among donors. Because the study included a small number of donors, the genetic and exposure-history diversity represented was limited. Sampling was restricted to blood, and TCR repertoires in tissue are likely to differ from TCR repertoires in blood.

Using the deep immunoSEQ assay, multiplex PCR amplified TCR CDR3 regions from genomic DNA. Genomic DNA extracted from each cell subset was distributed evenly over all wells of several immunoSEQ 96-well plates, and each plate served as one replicate. For unsorted PBMC, 300 ng genomic DNA, equal to 25,000 to 35,000 T cell genomes, was loaded into each replicate PCR. Genomic DNA from unsorted PBMC was sequenced over ten immunoSEQ deep assay plates. The purified libraries were quantified using a Qubit 3.0 fluorometer, sized with a Bioanalyzer 2100, and then quantified again using the KAPA Library Quantification kit. Every immunoSEQ 96-well plate was sequenced on a dedicated single-read 150-cycle Illumina NextSeq 550 flow cell. The published analysis was carried out like this. Because the immunoSEQ output held only junctional sequences and lacked quality scores, the filtering could not match the filtering applied to full-length reads. To assign V/J genes and CDR3, sequences were annotated using PyIR, a Python wrapper for IgBLAST v1.9, with IMGT germline references. Any read was removed if the V/J assignment was weak (E-value above 1e-6), the CDR3 was missing, or the read contained stop codons, out-of-frame junctions, or ambiguous translated residues. A V3J clonotype was defined by an identical inferred V gene, J gene, and CDR3 amino acid sequence. The percentage overlap between two repertoires was calculated by dividing the number of shared unique clonotypes by the size of the smaller repertoire. RTK rarefaction, the Chao1 estimator, and Recon v2.1 estimates of unobserved clonotypes were used to assess repertoire richness. TCRdb took this table from immuneACCESS and kept in-frame rearrangements with V and J called. Such tables lack part of the clones; where checked against another copy, unresolved V genes explain under half of the gap, and the rest is unexplained. The DNA was the basis for D and trimming; V, J and clone size are from that table. This sample lists 450,000 to 500,000 clones; 81% were detected once. The ten largest make up about 12% of the sample.

The V and J genes are TRBV11-2 and TRBJ1-1, with the D segment identity uncertain. The sample was PBMCs. The source is a middle-aged woman in good health. Some clones in this sample may be carry-over from other donors' samples. The nucleotide sequence reads TGTGCCAGCAGCTTAGAGGCCGACACTGAAGCTTTCTTT. It codes for CASSLEADTEAFF. With the portions outside the CDR3 filled from the reference TRBV11-2 and TRBJ1-1 genes, the complete variable region becomes EAGVAQSPRYKIIEKRQSVAFWCNPISGHATLYWYQQILGQGPKLLIQFQNNGVVDDSQLPKDRFSAERLKGVDSTLKIQPAKLEDSAVYLCASSLEADTEAFFGQGTRLTVV.